The clone carrying this T cell receptor (beta chain) was observed many times. Its antigen is not identified. The sample belongs to a study of regulatory T cells in long-lasting Graves disease. The time point denotes: newly diagnosed GD, antithyroid drugs for less than 3 months. RNA from PBMCs was the source of the TCR library. In each case, Graves' disease was diagnosed per American Thyroid Association guidelines. The study, taken as a whole, reports: Accuracy may have been reduced by the small sample size. Thyroid tissue went unexamined; only peripheral blood was analyzed. The persistent group shared 3,000 or so public clonotypes, more than the approximately 890 shared by new patients.

V was pared by 3 bases and J by 5 bases, with 10 bases of the junction left unmatched. This CDR3 has 15 residues. Germline values: CDR1 DFQATT, CDR2 SNEGSKA (reference sequence). Both iRepertoire HTBI primers and Arm-PCR of CDR3 regions were used to build the TCR beta libraries. MiXCR, applied by TCRdb to the multiplex PCR reads, yields one record per CDR3 protein. The sample records 350,000 to 400,000 distinct CDR3 sequences, 15% being singletons. The input for sequencing was peripheral blood mononuclear cells (PBMCs), taken at new diagnosis, from a patient treated with antithyroid drugs. The genes are TRBV20-1 and TRBJ1-1; 9 bases agree with TRBD1. This clonotype originated in a female donor with Graves disease. This CDR3 reads CSARTVQGAQTEAFF. In nucleotides, the CDR3 is TGCAGTGCTAGGACCGTACAGGGGGCGCAGACTGAAGCTTTCTTT.